This TCR beta chain appears in the sequencing data of a study of radiotherapy plus CTLA-4 blockade in lung cancer. The overall study: Objective responses were observed in about 17% of patients, and disease control was achieved by about 30%. Study results and limitations: An expansion of tumor-derived TCR clones occurred in blood after radiotherapy plus ipilimumab.

This clone has a single count. Its target is unknown. Assay used: immunoSEQ multiplex PCR; TCRdb lists only in-frame clones, some missing. The sample holds 65,000 to 95,000 clones, around 84% seen once. Germline trimming cut 3 bases from V and 3 bases from J; bases unmatched to any gene: 10. CDR3 length equals 16 residues. Per germline, CDR1 ENHRY and CDR2 SYGVKD. With ipilimumab providing CTLA-4 blockade, focal radiation was administered to patients who had chemo-refractory metastatic non-small-cell lung cancer. The J gene is TRBJ2-7, the V gene TRBV10-3, with TRBD2 matching 8 bases. The TCR was taken from a human donor with non-small cell lung cancer who had stable disease on radiotherapy plus ipilimumab. The specimen was peripheral blood, collected from a patient treated with radiotherapy plus ipilimumab. This CDR3 is CAISESETSADYEQYF. The CDR3 nucleotides read TGTGCCATCAGTGAATCGGAGACTAGCGCCGACTACGAGCAGTACTTC.